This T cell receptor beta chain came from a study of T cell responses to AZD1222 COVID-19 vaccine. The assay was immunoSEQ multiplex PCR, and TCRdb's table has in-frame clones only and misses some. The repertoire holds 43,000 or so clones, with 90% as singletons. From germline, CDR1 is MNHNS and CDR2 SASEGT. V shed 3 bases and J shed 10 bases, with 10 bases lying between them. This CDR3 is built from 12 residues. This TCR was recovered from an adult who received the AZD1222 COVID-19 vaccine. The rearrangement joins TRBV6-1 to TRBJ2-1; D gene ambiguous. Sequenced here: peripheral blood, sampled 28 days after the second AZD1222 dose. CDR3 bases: TGTGCCAGCAGTGATAGGTTCGGGGAGCAGTTCTTC. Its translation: CASSDRFGEQFF.